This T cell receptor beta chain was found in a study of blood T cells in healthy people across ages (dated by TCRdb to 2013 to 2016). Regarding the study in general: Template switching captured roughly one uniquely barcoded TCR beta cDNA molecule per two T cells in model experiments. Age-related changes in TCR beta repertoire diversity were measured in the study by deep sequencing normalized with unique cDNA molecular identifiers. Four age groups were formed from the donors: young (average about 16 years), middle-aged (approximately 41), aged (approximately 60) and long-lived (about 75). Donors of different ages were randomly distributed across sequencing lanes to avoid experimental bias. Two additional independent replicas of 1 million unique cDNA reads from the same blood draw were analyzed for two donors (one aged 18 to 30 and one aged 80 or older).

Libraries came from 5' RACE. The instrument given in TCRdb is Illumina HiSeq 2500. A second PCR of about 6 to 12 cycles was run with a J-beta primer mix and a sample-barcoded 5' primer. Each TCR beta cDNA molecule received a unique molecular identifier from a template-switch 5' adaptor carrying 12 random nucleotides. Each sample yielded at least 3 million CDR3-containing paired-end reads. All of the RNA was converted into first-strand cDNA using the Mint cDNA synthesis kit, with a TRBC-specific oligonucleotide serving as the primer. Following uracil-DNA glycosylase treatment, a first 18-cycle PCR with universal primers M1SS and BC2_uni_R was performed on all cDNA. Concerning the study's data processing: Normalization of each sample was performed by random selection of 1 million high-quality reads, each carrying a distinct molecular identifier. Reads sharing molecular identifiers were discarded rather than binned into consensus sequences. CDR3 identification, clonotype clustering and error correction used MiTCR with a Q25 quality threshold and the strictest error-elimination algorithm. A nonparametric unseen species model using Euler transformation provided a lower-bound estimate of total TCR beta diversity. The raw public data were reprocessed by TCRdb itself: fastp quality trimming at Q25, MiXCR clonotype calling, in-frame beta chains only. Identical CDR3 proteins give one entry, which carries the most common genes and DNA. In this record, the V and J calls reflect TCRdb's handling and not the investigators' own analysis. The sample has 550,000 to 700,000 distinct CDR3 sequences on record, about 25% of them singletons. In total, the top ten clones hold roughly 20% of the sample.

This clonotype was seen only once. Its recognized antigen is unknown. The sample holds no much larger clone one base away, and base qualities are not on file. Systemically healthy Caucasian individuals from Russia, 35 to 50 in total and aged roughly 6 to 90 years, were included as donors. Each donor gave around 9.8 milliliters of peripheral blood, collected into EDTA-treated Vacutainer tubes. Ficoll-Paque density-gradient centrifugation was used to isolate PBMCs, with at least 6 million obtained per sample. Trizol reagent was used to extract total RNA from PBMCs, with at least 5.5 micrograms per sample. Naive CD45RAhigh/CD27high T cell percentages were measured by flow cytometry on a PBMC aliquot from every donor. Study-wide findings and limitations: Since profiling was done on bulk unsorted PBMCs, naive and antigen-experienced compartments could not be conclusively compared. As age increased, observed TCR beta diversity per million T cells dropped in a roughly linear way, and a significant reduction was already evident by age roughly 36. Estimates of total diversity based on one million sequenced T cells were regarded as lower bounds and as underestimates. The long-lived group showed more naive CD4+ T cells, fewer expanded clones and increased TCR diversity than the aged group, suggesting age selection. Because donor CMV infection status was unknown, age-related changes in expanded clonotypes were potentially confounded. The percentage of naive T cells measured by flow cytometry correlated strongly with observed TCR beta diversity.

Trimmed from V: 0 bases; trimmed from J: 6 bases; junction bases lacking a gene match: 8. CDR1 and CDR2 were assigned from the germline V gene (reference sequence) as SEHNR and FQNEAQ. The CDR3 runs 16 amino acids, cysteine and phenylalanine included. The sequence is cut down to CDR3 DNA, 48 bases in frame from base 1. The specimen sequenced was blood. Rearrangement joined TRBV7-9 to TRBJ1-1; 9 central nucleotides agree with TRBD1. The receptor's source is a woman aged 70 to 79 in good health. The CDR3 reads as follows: CASSLAAGQGTAEAFF. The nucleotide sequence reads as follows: TGTGCCAGCAGCTTAGCAGCGGGACAGGGAACCGCTGAAGCTTTCTTT.